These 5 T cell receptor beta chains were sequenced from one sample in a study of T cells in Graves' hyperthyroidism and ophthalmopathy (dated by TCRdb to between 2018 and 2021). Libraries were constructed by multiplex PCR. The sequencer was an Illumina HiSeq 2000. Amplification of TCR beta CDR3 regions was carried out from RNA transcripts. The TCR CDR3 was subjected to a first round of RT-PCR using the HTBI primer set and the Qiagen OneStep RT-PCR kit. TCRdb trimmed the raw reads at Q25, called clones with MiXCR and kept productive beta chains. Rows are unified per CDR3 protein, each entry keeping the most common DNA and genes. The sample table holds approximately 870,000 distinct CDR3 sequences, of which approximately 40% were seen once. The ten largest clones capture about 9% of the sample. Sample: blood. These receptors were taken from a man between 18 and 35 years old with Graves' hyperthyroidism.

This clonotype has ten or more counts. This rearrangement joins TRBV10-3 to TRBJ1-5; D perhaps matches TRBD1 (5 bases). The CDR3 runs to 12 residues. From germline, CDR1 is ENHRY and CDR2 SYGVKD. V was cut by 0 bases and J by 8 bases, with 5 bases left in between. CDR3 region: CAISESGEPQHF. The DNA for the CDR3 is TGTGCCATCAGTGAGTCGGGGGAGCCCCAGCATTTT.

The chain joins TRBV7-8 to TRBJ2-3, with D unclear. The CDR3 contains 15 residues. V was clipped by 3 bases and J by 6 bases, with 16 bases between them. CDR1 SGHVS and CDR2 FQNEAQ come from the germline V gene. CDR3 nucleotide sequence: TGTGCCAGCAGCTTGATCCAGGCCGATTATGATACGCAGTATTTT. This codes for CASSLIQADYDTQYF. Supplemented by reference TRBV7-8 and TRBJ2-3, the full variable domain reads GAGVSQSPRYKVAKRGQDVALRCDPISGHVSLFWYQQALGQGPEFLTYFQNEAQLDKSGLPSDRFFAERPEGSVSTLKIQRTQQEDSAVYLCASSLIQADYDTQYFGPGTRLTVL.

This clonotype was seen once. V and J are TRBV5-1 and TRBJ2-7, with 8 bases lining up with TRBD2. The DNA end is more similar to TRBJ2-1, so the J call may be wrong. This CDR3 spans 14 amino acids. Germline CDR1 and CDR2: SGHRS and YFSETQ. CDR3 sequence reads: CASSLEAGARAQFF. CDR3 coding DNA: TGCGCCAGCAGCTTGGAAGCGGGAGCCCGAGCGCAGTTCTTC.

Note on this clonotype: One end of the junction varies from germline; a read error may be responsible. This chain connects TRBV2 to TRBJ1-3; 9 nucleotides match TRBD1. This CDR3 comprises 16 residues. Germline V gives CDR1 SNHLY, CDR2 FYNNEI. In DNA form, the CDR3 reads TGTGCCAGCAGTCCGGGACAGGGTTTGGCTGGAAACACCGTATATTTT. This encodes CASSPGQGLAGNTVYF. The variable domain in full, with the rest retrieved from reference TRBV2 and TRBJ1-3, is EPEVTQTPSHQVTQMGQEVILRCVPISNHLYFYWYRQILGQKVEFLVSFYNNEISEKSEIFDDQFSVERPDGSNFTLKIRSTKLEDSAMYFCASSPGQGLAGNTVYFGEGSWLTVV.

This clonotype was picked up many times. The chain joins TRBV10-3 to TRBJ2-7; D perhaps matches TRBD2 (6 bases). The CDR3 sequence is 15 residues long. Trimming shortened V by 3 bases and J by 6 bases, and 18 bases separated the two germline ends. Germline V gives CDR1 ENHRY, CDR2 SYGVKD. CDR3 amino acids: CAISEAPGVPGEQYF. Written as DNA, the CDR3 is TGTGCCATCAGTGAAGCCCCGGGGGTCCCGGGCGAGCAGTACTTC.